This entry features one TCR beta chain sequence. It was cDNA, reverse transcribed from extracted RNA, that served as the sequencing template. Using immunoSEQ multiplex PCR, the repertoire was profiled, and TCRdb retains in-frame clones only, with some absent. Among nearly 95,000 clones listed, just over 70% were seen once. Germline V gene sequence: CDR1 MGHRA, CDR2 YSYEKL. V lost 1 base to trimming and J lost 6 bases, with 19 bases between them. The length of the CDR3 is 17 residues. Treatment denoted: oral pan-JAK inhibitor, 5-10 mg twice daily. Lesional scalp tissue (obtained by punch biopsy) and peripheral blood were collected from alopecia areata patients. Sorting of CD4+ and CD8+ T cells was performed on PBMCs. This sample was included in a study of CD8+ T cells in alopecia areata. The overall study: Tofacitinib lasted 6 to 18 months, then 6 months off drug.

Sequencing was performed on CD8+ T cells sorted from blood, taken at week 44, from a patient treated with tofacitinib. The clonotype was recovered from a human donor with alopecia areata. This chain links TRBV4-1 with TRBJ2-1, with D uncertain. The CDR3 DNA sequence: TGCGCCAGCAGCCAAGTTTCTGAGCCAAGTAAGGGCAATGAGCAGTTCTTC. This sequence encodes CASSQVSEPSKGNEQFF.